This T cell receptor beta chain was captured in a study of OX40 agonist ivuxolimab in advanced cancers. The CDR3 runs 19 residues. With 1 base removed from V and 5 bases from J, the gap between germline ends came to 27 bases. Germline values: CDR1 MGHRA, CDR2 YSYEKL. Measured with immunoSEQ multiplex PCR; TCRdb has only the in-frame clones, and not every one. Among about 94,000 clones listed, about 90% were seen once. Regarding the study as a whole: The work left the antigen specificity of expanded peripheral T cells undetermined. Both blood CD4+ and CD8+ T cells showed clonal growth by week 6 at 0.1 to 3.0 mg/kg.

On this clone: Its antigen is as yet unknown.

The TCR was taken from an adult with an advanced solid tumor such as melanoma, head and neck, liver or kidney cancer. The material was CD4+ or CD8+ T cells sorted from blood, obtained in a trial of the OX40 agonist ivuxolimab. The chain couples TRBV4-1 to TRBJ2-7; the D gene is possibly TRBD1 (5 bases). The CDR3 sequence is CASSQVITARESGRHEQYF. The CDR3 DNA reads TGCGCCAGCAGCCAAGTGATCACGGCCAGGGAATCAGGAAGGCACGAGCAGTACTTC.